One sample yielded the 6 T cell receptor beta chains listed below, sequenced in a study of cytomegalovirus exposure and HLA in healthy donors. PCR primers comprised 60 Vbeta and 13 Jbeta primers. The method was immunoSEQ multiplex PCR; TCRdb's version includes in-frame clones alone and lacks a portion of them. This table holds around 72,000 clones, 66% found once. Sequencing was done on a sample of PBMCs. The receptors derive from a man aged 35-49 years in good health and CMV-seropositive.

CDR3 sequence (DNA): TGTGCCACCAGCAGAGATTCTGTACAGGTCGGAAACACCATATATTTT. Translating it yields CATSRDSVQVGNTIYF. The chain recombines TRBV15 with TRBJ1-3; tentative D call: TRBD1 (5 bases). This CDR3 region has 16 residues. Germline V gives CDR1 LNHNV, CDR2 YYDKDF (reference sequence). V was cut by 0 bases and J by 4 bases, with 13 bases left in between.

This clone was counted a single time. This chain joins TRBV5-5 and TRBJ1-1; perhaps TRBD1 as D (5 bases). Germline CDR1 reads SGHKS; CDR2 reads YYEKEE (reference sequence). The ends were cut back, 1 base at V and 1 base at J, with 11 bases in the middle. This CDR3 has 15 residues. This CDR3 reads CASSLFSQGNTEAFF. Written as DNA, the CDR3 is TGTGCCAGCAGCTTGTTTAGTCAGGGGAACACTGAAGCTTTCTTT. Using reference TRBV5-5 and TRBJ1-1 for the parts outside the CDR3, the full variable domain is DAGVTQSPTHLIKTRGQQVTLRCSPISGHKSVSWYQQVLGQGPQFIFQYYEKEERGRGNFPDRFSARQFPNYSSELNVNALLLGDSALYLCASSLFSQGNTEAFFGQGTRLTVV.

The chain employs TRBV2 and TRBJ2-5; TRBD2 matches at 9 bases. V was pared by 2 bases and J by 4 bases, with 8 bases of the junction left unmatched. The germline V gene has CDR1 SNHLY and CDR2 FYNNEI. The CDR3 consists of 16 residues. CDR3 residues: CASSEWAAGGGETQYF. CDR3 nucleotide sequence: TGTGCCAGCAGTGAATGGGCAGCGGGGGGCGGAGAGACCCAGTACTTC.

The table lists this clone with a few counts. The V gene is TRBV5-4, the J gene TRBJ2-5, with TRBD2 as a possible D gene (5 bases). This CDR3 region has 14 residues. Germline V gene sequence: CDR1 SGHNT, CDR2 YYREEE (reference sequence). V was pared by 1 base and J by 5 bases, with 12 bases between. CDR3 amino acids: CASSLYEGAETQYF. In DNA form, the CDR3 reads TGTGCCAGCAGCTTGTACGAGGGCGCGGAGACCCAGTACTTC.

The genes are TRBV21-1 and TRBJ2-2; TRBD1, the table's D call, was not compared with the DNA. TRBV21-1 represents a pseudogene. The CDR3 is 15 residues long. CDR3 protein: CASSSDRSNTGELFF. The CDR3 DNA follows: TGTGCCAGCAGCAGCGACAGGTCCAACACCGGGGAGCTGTTTTTT.

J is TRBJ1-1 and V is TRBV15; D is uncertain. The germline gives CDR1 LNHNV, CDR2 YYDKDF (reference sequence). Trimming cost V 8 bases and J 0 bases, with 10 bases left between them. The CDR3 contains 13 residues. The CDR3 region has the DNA TGTGCCACCGGAAGGAGGATGAACACTGAAGCTTTCTTT. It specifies CATGRRMNTEAFF.